This T cell receptor beta chain was recorded in a study of cytomegalovirus exposure and HLA in healthy donors. CDR1 is MNHEY, CDR2 SVGAGI, per germline. Trimming took off 6 bases at V and 9 bases at J, with 15 bases between the two ends. The CDR3 consists of 14 residues. In the case of this clone: Its target is unknown.

Study-level findings and limits: Other equally common chains were less clonally expanded than HLA-associated TCR beta chains, a later analysis showed.

Primers for the PCR totalled 60 Vbeta and 13 Jbeta. Using immunoSEQ multiplex PCR, the repertoire was profiled, and TCRdb retains in-frame clones only, with some absent. The data show about 90,000 clones, with around 80% seen just once and under 3% held by the top ten. V usage is TRBV6-5 and J usage is TRBJ1-6, with D maybe TRBD1 (6 bases). Sequencing was performed on PBMCs. The clonotype comes from a man aged 25-40 years in good health and CMV-seronegative. In DNA, the CDR3 is TGTGCCAGCAGGCCAGACAGGTCTGGTTCACCCCTCCACTTT. Amino acid sequence: CASRPDRSGSPLHF.